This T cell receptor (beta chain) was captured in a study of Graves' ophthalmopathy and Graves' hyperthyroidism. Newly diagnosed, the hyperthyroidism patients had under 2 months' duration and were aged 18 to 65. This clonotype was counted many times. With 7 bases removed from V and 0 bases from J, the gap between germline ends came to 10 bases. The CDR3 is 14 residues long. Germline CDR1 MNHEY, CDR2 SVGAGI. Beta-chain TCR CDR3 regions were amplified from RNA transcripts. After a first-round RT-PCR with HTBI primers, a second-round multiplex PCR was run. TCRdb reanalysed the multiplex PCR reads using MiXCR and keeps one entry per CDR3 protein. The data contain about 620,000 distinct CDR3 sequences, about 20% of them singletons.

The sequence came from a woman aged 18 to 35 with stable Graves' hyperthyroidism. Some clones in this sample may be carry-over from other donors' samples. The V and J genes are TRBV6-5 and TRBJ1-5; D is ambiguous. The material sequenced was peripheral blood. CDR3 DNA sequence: TGTGCCAGCATCGGTCAACATAGCAATCAGCCCCAGCATTTT. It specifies CASIGQHSNQPQHF.